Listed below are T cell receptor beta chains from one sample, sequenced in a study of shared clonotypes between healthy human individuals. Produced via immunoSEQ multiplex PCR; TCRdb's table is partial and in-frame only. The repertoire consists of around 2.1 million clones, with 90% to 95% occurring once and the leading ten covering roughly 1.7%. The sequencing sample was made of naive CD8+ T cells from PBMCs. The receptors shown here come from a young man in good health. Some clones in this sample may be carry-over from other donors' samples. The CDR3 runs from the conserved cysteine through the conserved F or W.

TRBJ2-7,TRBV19,CASRKDRGSEQYF
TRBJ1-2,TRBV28,CASSEPGPGGGYTF
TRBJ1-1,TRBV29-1,CSVVGQNVQAFF
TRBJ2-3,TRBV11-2,CASSYLPTATDTQYF
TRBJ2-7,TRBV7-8,CASSLSETYEQYF
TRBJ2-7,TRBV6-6,CASNGGDRNEQYF
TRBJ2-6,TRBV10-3,CAIPGQGSGANVLTF
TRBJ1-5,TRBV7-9,CASSQTLWQPQHF
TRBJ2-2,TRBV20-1,CSAGAGELFF
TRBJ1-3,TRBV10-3,CAIKYRDAGGGNTIYF
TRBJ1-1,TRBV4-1,CASTPAGIGGYTEAFF
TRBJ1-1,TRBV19,CASKTGVTEAFF
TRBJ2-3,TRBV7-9,CASSPRTRTDTQYF
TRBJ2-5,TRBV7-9,CASRQGAETQYF
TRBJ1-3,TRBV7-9,CASSFTAGAAGNTIYF
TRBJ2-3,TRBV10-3,CAISESSREGRDTQYF
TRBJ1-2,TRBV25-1,CASSEGFRDYGYTF
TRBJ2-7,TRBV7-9,CASSARDRASEQYF
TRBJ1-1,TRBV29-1,CSVEDWSGTEAFF
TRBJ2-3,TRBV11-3,CASSLRAGGSIDTQYF
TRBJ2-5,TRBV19,CASSTGGLGLGETQYF
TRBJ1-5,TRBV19,CASSINRQVSNQPQHF
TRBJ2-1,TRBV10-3,CAIPREAPNEQFF
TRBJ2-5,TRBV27,CASSFRAPQETQYF
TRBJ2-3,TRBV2,CASSEEYFGTDTQYF